This TCR beta chain was retrieved from a study of blood T cell repertoires in COVID-19. Study as a whole: Material from acute and convalescent COVID-19 was sourced from the United States, Italy and Spain. From T cells, B-cell-depleted T cells, or PBMCs came the material, which was cDNA or gDNA.

Original analysis: Reference gene primer amplification yielded estimated nucleated cell counts. Using immunoSEQ multiplex PCR, the repertoire was profiled, and TCRdb retains in-frame clones only, with some absent. That table supplies the V and J calls and clone size; D and trimming were determined from the DNA. The sample shows about 120,000 clones, approximately 80% of them seen only once. V lost 0 bases and J lost 6, with 7 bases in between. The CDR3 is 13 residues long. Looked up from germline, CDR1 is LNHNV and CDR2 is YYDKDF (reference sequence). The sequenced sample was peripheral blood. The TCR sequence derives from a woman over 75 with acute or convalescent COVID-19. The rearrangement joins TRBV15 to TRBJ2-3; D remains ambiguous. CDR3 in amino acids: CATSRDVGDTQYF. DNA for the CDR3: TGTGCCACCAGCAGAGACGTGGGCGATACGCAGTATTTT.